These 26 T cell receptor beta chains share one sample of origin, sequenced in a study of OX40 agonist ivuxolimab in advanced cancers. Clones were read by immunoSEQ multiplex PCR, and TCRdb kept only the in-frame ones, dropping some. The table shows around 38,000 clones, with about 90% occurring only once. The sequencing here drew on CD4+ or CD8+ T cells sorted from blood, taken in a trial of the OX40 agonist ivuxolimab. These receptors were collected from an adult with an advanced solid tumor such as melanoma, head and neck, liver or kidney cancer.

As regards this clone: Mismatch with germline at one junction end may stem from a read error. This chain joins TRBV7-9 and TRBJ2-1; TRBD2 agrees at 8 bases. In germline, CDR1 is SEHNR, CDR2 FQNEAQ (reference sequence). The CDR3 is 11 residues long. CDR3 in amino acids: CASSLAGEQFF. Here the CDR3 DNA reads TGTGCCAGCAGCCTAGCGGGTGAGCAGTTCTTC.

The chain joins TRBV5-5 to TRBJ2-2; D unclear. The CDR3 extends over 17 amino acids. Per the germline V gene, CDR1 is SGHKS and CDR2 is YYEKEE (reference sequence). Trimming took 2 bases from V and 1 from J, leaving 15 bases between them. Here the CDR3 DNA reads TGTGCCAGCAGCTTCTCCAGAAGGACGGAGAACACCGGGGAGCTGTTTTTT. This sequence encodes CASSFSRRTENTGELFF.

V gene TRBV10-1 combines with J gene TRBJ2-1; 12 bases align to TRBD1. The CDR3 totals 21 residues. Germline CDR1 and CDR2: WNHNN and SYGVQD (reference sequence). V was pared by 8 bases and J by 7 bases, with 27 bases of the junction left unmatched. As DNA, the CDR3 is TGCGCCAGCCAGGGACAGGGGGCGCAAGAGTCTGGACTCGAGCGGCGGAATGAGCAGTTCTTC. It translates to CASQGQGAQESGLERRNEQFF.

The chain joins TRBV28 to TRBJ1-4; 8 bases agree with TRBD1. The V gene end was trimmed by 1 base and the J gene end by 1 base; junction bases not matched to a gene: 5. The CDR3 has 17 residues. Germline values: CDR1 MDHEN, CDR2 SYDVKM. The CDR3 spells CASSLLDRAGTNEKLFF. CDR3 nucleotides: TGTGCCAGCAGTTTATTGGACAGGGCCGGAACTAATGAAAAACTGTTTTTT.

V and J are TRBV4-3 and TRBJ1-3; a weak D match, TRBD1 (5 bases). V lost 1 base and J 1 base, leaving 14 bases between the germline ends. Germline values: CDR1 LGHNA, CDR2 YSLEER. The CDR3 loop spans 17 amino acids. This CDR3 is CASSQGRQTVSGNTIYF. The CDR3 DNA sequence: TGCGCCAGCAGCCAAGGAAGACAGACTGTGTCTGGAAACACCATATATTTT.

CDR3 region: CASSSLEGGSASYEQYF. The CDR3 DNA follows: TGTGCCAGCAGCTCATTAGAAGGGGGTTCAGCCTCCTACGAGCAGTACTTC. The chain combines TRBV2 with TRBJ2-7; possibly TRBD1 for D (6 bases). In germline, CDR1 is SNHLY, CDR2 FYNNEI. Trimming pared 6 bases from V and 0 bases from J, leaving 21 bases between. This CDR3 contains 17 residues. Full variable domain (remainder filled in from reference TRBV2 and TRBJ2-7): EPEVTQTPSHQVTQMGQEVILRCVPISNHLYFYWYRQILGQKVEFLVSFYNNEISEKSEIFDDQFSVERPDGSNFTLKIRSTKLEDSAMYFCASSSLEGGSASYEQYFGPGTRLTVT.

The chain is built from TRBV5-1 and TRBJ2-7, with a tentative D call TRBD2 (6 bases). There are 12 residues in the CDR3. The ends were cut back, 0 bases at V and 12 bases at J, with 13 bases in the middle. The germline CDR1 and CDR2 sequences are SGHRS and YFSETQ. CDR3 sequence reads: CASSLATGERYF. The CDR3 DNA reads as TGCGCCAGCAGCTTGGCCACGGGGGAGAGGTACTTC.

The V call is TRBV19, the J call TRBJ1-5; D is ambiguous. This CDR3 contains 15 residues. Germline V gene lookup returns CDR1 LNHDA and CDR2 SQIVND (reference sequence). The V end was cut by 7 bases, the J end by 2 bases, with 15 bases between. The CDR3 here is CASTSLLWGNQPQHF. CDR3 DNA sequence: TGTGCCAGTACTTCCCTCCTCTGGGGCAATCAGCCCCAGCATTTT.

CDR3 in amino acids: CSVETVGTQYF. For the CDR3, the DNA is TGCAGCGTTGAGACGGTCGGGACGCAGTATTTT. This chain links TRBV29-1 with TRBJ2-3, with D unresolved. Germline V gene lookup returns CDR1 SQVTM and CDR2 ANQGSEA. CDR3 length equals 11 residues. Trimming left V 3 bases short and J 9 bases short, with 10 bases between.

The chain has TRBV6-1 and TRBJ2-5; D remains ambiguous. The DNA end favors TRBJ2-7, so the J call may be wrong. The V gene's germline CDR1 is MNHNS and CDR2 SASEGT. CDR3 length: 15 residues. The CDR3 sequence is CASSDEPVGIYEQYF. CDR3 nucleotides: TGTGCCAGCAGTGATGAGCCGGTGGGGATATACGAGCAGTACTTC.

The V gene is TRBV28, the J gene TRBJ2-5, with D maybe TRBD1 (6 bases). Trimming shortened V by 2 bases and J by 0 bases, and 13 bases separated the two germline ends. CDR1 and CDR2 from the germline V gene are MDHEN and SYDVKM. The length of the CDR3 is 16 residues. The CDR3 bases are TGTGCCAGCAGTTTAATGGACAGCGCGTACCAAGAGACCCAGTACTTC. Residues: CASSLMDSAYQETQYF. The variable domain in full, completed from reference TRBV28 and TRBJ2-5, reads DVKVTQSSRYLVKRTGEKVFLECVQDMDHENMFWYRQDPGLGLRLIYFSYDVKMKEKGDIPEGYSVSREKKERFSLILESASTNQTSMYLCASSLMDSAYQETQYFGPGTRLLVL.

This clone has a single count. The chain carries TRBV5-6 and TRBJ1-6, with 9 positions matching TRBD1. Looked up from germline, CDR1 is SGHDT and CDR2 is YYEEEE. V was clipped by 4 bases and J by 10 bases; unmatched bases: 9. The CDR3 sequence is 15 residues long. Written as DNA, the CDR3 is TGTGCCAGCAGCCTTGGGACAGGGAATGGATCACCCCTCCACTTT. Protein sequence: CASSLGTGNGSPLHF. The entire variable domain, with the rest obtained from reference TRBV5-6 and TRBJ1-6, is as follows: DAGVTQSPTHLIKTRGQQVTLRCSPKSGHDTVSWYQQALGQGPQFIFQYYEEEERQRGNFPDRFSGHQFPNYSSELNVNALLLGDSALYLCASSLGTGNGSPLHFGNGTRLTVT.

V usage is TRBV7-9 and J usage is TRBJ2-4; D may be TRBD2 (6 bases). Trimming took off 4 bases at V and 4 bases at J, with 14 bases between the two ends. This CDR3 has 15 amino acids. In germline, CDR1 is SEHNR, CDR2 FQNEAQ (reference sequence). CDR3 protein: CASSSSTSSKNIQYF. DNA for the CDR3: TGTGCCAGCAGCTCATCGACTAGTAGTAAAAACATTCAGTACTTC.

This clone has just one count. The chain combines TRBV12-5 with TRBJ2-3; weak D call: TRBD2 (5 bases). Germline CDR1 reads LGHNT; CDR2 reads FRNRAP. The CDR3 is 11 residues long. Deletions cut 8 bases from V and 6 bases from J, with 9 bases between. CDR3 in DNA: TGTGCTAGTATGACGGGGGATACGCAGTATTTT. Amino acid sequence: CASMTGDTQYF.

This chain links TRBV6-5 with TRBJ2-3; 9 bases match TRBD2. From germline, CDR1 is MNHEY and CDR2 SVGAGI. The CDR3 consists of 15 residues. The trim removed 5 bases at V and 1 base at J, leaving 4 bases unmatched. The CDR3 DNA sequence: TGTGCCAGCAGTCCACGGACTAGCGGCACAGATACGCAGTATTTT. It yields the protein CASSPRTSGTDTQYF.

The chain uses TRBV6-1 and TRBJ2-1; D remains ambiguous. CDR1 and CDR2 from the germline V gene are MNHNS and SASEGT. The CDR3 is 17 residues long. The ends were cut back, 2 bases at V and 3 bases at J, with 17 bases in the middle. CDR3 sequence: CASSENPLSSDYNEQFF. In nucleotides, the CDR3 is TGTGCCAGCAGTGAAAACCCCCTCAGCAGTGACTACAATGAGCAGTTCTTC.

The chain uses TRBV30 and TRBJ2-7; perhaps TRBD1 as D (7 bases). Between the trimmed V and J ends, which lost 2 bases and 5 bases, there was a span of 13 bases. Germline values: CDR1 GTSNPN, CDR2 SVGIG (reference sequence). The CDR3 is 13 amino acids. The CDR3 is CAWSRQGGHEQYV. DNA of the CDR3: TGTGCCTGGAGTAGGCAGGGGGGCCACGAGCAGTACGTC.

V and J are TRBV10-3 and TRBJ2-1, with 7 positions matching TRBD2. Trimming took 8 bases from V and 7 from J; bases not matched to a gene: 11. Germline CDR1 reads ENHRY; CDR2 reads SYGVKD. The CDR3 has 14 residues. CDR3 loop: CAIRSLGDYNEQFF. In DNA form, the CDR3 reads TGTGCCATCCGCTCCCTTGGGGACTATAATGAGCAGTTCTTC.

The chain joins TRBV2 to TRBJ2-3, with D perhaps matching TRBD1 (5 bases). The CDR3 is made up of 14 amino acids. The germline CDR1 and CDR2 sequences are SNHLY and FYNNEI. Trimming took off 8 bases at V and 1 base at J, with 13 bases between the two ends. DNA of the CDR3: TGTGCCAGCTTAGGGGTCTCTGGCACAGATACGCAGTATTTT. This encodes CASLGVSGTDTQYF.

The chain is built from TRBV27 and TRBJ1-1, with unresolved D. CDR3 length: 15 amino acids. Trimming shortened V by 2 bases and J by 1 base, and 11 bases separated the two germline ends. Germline V CDR1 and CDR2: MNHEY, SMNVEV (reference sequence). The CDR3 protein is CASSLAAGKNTEAFF. CDR3 nucleotides: TGTGCCAGCAGTTTAGCAGCGGGGAAGAACACTGAAGCTTTCTTT.

The chain joins TRBV5-6 to TRBJ2-7; D not certain. The V gene's germline CDR1 is SGHDT and CDR2 YYEEEE. Trimming pared 2 bases from V and 0 bases from J, leaving 9 bases between. The CDR3 is 14 residues long. The CDR3 protein is CASSFRSSSYEQYV. Written as DNA, the CDR3 is TGTGCCAGCAGCTTTAGAAGTAGCTCCTACGAGCAGTACGTC.

The gene calls are TRBV6-4 and TRBJ1-1; the D is unclear. The CDR3 has 14 residues. V dropped 5 bases and J dropped 2 bases, with 12 bases sitting between them. Germline V gene data show CDR1 as MRHNA and CDR2 as SNTAGT. This CDR3 is CASSSTASNTEAFF. The CDR3 region has the DNA TGTGCCAGCAGTAGCACGGCCTCCAACACTGAAGCTTTCTTT.

This clone has just one count. The chain couples TRBV11-2 to TRBJ1-1; possibly TRBD1 for D (6 bases). Germline lookup yields CDR1 SGHAT and CDR2 FQNNGV. V lost 2 bases, J lost 1 base, and 14 bases lay in between. This CDR3 has 16 amino acids. CDR3 nucleotide sequence: TGTGCCAGCAGCTTATTCTCGCAGGGGCAGAACACTGAAGCTTTCTTT. Encoded protein: CASSLFSQGQNTEAFF.

This clone came up once. This chain connects TRBV11-1 to TRBJ2-1; maybe TRBD2 (5 bases). Per the germline V gene, CDR1 is SGHAT and CDR2 is FQDESV (reference sequence). V was trimmed by 3 bases and J by 7 bases, leaving 13 bases between them. The CDR3 sequence is 14 residues long. CDR3 sequence (DNA): TGTGCCAGCAGCTTGGAGGCCCGGGGAAATGAGCAGTTCTTC. Its translation: CASSLEARGNEQFF.

A note on this clone: The conserved phenylalanine or tryptophan normally closing the CDR3 is absent here, so this likely arose from a read error. The limits of the CDR3 on the DNA are not certain, so only TCRdb's listed CDR3 is given. The CDR3 reads CASSLGGAVIL. This chain joins TRBV5-4 and TRBJ1-3. Germline V gene lookup returns CDR1 SGHNT and CDR2 YYREEE (reference sequence). Ends included, the CDR3 has 11 residues.

The chain has TRBV7-9 and TRBJ1-2, with 7 bases aligning to TRBD1. Germline loops: CDR1 SEHNR, CDR2 FQNEAQ (reference sequence). The CDR3 has 14 amino acids. Unmatched junction bases numbered 11, after V lost 6 bases and J lost 7 bases. The CDR3 coding sequence is TGTGCCAGCAGACCAGACAGGGAGATATCTGGCTACACCTTC. Translation gives CASRPDREISGYTF. The full variable domain, in which reference TRBV7-9 and TRBJ1-2 provide the parts outside the CDR3, is DTGVSQNPRHKITKRGQNVTFRCDPISEHNRLYWYRQTLGQGPEFLTYFQNEAQLEKSRLLSDRFSAERPKGSFSTLEIQRTEQGDSAMYLCASRPDREISGYTFGSGTRLTVV.